This T cell receptor beta chain was recorded in a study of technical replicates of blood from several donors. Assay used: immunoSEQ multiplex PCR; TCRdb lists only in-frame clones, some missing. The table lists approximately 65,000 clones, 86% of them singletons. CDR3 length equals 12 residues. The V and J ends lost 8 bases and 7 bases respectively, with 14 bases between them. The V gene's germline CDR1 is SNHLY and CDR2 FYNNEI. Sequenced input: PBMCs. This chain uses TRBV2 with TRBJ1-2, with D maybe TRBD1 (5 bases). This TCR was recovered from a human donor in good health. Some clones in this sample may be carry-over from other donors' samples. The CDR3 sequence is CASLGGVSGYTF. The CDR3, as DNA: TGTGCCAGCCTGGGAGGGGTCTCTGGCTACACCTTC.